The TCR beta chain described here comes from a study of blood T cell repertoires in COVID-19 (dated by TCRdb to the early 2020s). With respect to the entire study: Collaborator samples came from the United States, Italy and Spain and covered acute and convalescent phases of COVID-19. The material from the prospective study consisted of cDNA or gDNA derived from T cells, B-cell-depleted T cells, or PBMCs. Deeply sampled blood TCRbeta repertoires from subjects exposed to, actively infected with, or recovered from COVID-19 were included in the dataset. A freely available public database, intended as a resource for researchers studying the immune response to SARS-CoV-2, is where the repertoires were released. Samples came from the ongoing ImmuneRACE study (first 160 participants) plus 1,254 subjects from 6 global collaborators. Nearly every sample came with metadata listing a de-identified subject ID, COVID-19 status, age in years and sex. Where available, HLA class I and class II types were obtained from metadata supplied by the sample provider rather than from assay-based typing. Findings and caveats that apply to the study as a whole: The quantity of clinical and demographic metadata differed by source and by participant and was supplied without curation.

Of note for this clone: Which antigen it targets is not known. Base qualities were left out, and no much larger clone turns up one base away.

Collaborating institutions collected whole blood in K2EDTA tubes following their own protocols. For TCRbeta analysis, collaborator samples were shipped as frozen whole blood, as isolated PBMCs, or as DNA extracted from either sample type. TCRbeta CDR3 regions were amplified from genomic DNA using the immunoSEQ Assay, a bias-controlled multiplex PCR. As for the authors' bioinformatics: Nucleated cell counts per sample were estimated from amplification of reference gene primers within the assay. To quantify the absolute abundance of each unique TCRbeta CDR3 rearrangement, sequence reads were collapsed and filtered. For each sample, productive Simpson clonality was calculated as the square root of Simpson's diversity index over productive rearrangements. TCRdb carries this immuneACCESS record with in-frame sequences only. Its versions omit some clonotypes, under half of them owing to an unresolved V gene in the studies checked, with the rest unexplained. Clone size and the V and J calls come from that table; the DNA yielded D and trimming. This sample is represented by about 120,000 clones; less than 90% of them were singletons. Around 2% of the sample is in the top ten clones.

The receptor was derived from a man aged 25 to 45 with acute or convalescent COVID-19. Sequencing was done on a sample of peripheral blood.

This receptor carries the CDR3 CASRWATYNEQFF. The sequenced DNA is TGTGCCAGCAGGTGGGCTACCTACAATGAGCAGTTCTTC. This chain is built from TRBV12-3 or TRBV12-4 and TRBJ2-1, with an unclear D gene assignment. The cysteine opens and the phenylalanine closes a CDR3 of 13 amino acids. Solely the CDR3 DNA is kept, with 39 bases framed from the first base. V and J lose 6 bases and 2 bases, and a span of 8 bases separates them.